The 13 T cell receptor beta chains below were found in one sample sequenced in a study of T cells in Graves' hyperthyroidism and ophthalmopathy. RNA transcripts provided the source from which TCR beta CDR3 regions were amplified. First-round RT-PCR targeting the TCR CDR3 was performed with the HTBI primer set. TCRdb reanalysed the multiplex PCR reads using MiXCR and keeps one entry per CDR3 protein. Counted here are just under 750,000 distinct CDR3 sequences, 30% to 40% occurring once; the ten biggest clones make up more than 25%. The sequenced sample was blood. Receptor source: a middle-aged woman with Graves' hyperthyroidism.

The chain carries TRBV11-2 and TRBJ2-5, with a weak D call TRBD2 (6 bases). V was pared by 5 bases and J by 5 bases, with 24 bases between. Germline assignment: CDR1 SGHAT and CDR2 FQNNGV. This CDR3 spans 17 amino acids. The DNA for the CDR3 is TGTGCCAGCAGCCGCAGAAGTACGACTAGGAGAGGGGAGACCCAGTACTTC. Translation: CASSRRSTTRRGETQYF.

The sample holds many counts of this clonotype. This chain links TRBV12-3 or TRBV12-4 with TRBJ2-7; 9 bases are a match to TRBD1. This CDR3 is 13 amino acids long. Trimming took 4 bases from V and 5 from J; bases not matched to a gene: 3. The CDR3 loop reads CASSWDRAHEQYF. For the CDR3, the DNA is TGTGCCAGCAGTTGGGACAGGGCCCACGAGCAGTACTTC.

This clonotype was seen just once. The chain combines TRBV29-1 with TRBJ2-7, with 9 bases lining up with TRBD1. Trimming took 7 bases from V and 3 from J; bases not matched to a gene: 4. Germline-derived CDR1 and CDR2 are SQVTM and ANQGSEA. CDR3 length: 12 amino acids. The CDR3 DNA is TGCAGCGCTAGACAGGGGGACTACGAGCAGTACTTC. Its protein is CSARQGDYEQYF.

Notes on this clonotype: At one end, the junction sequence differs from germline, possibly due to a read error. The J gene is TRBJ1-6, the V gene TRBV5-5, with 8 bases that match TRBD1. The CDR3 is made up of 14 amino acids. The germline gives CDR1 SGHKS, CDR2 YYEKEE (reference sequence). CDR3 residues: CASSLGQVNSPLHF. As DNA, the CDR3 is TGCGCCAGCAGCCTGGGACAGGTTAATTCACCCCTCCACTTT.

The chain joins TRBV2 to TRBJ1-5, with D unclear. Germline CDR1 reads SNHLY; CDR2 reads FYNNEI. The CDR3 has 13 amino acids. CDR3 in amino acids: CARGHSVNQPQHF. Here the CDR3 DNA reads TGTGCTAGAGGTCATAGTGTCAATCAGCCCCAGCATTTT.

CDR3 coding DNA: TGTGCCATCAGTGATTTCCGGGACAGGGGTCTAGGAGAGCAGTACTTC. Encoded protein: CAISDFRDRGLGEQYF. J is TRBJ2-5 and V is TRBV10-3; 10 bases map to TRBD1. There are 16 residues in the CDR3. V lost 3 bases, J lost 11 bases, and 15 bases stayed unmatched. CDR1 is ENHRY, CDR2 SYGVKD, per germline.

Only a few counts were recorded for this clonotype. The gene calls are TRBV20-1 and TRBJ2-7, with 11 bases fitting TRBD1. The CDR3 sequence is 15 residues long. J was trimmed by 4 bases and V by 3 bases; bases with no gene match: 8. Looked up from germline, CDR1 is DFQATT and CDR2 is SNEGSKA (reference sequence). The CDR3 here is CSASTGQGAVYEQYF. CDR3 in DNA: TGCAGTGCTAGTACTGGACAGGGGGCCGTTTACGAGCAGTACTTC.

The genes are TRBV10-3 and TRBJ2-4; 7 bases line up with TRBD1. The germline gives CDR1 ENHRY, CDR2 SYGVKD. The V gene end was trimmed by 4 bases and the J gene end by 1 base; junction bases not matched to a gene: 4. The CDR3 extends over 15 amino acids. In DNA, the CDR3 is TGTGCCATCAGTGGAGGGGGCCCGGCCAAAAACATTCAGTACTTC. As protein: CAISGGGPAKNIQYF.

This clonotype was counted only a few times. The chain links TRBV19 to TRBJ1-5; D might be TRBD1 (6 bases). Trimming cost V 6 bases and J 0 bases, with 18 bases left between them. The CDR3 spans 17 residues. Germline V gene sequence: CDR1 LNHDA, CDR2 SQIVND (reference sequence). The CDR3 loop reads CASRSLQAGASNQPQHF. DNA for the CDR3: TGTGCCAGTAGATCCCTTCAGGCAGGGGCTAGCAATCAGCCCCAGCATTTT.

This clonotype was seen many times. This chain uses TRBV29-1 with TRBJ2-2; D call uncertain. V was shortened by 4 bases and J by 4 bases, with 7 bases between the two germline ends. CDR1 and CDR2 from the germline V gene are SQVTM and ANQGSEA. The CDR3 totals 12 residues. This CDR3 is CSVVLPTGELFF. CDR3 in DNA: TGCAGCGTTGTACTCCCCACCGGGGAGCTGTTTTTT.

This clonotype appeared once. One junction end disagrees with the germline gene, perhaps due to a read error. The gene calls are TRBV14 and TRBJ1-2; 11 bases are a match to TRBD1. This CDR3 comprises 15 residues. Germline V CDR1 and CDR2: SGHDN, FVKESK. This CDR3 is CASRQGQGARDGYTF. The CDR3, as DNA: TGTGCCAGCAGACAAGGACAGGGGGCGCGGGATGGCTACACCTTC. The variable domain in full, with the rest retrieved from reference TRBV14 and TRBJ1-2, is EAGVTQFPSHSVIEKGQTVTLRCDPISGHDNLYWYRRVMGKEIKFLLHFVKESKQDESGMPNNRFLAERTGGTYSTLKVQPAELEDSGVYFCASRQGQGARDGYTFGSGTRLTVV.

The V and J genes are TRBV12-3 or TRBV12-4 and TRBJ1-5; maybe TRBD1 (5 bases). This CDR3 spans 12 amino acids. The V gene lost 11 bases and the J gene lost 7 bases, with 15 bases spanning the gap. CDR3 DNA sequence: TGTGCCTCGACCAGGGAGCCCCAGCCCCAGCATTTT. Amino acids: CASTREPQPQHF.

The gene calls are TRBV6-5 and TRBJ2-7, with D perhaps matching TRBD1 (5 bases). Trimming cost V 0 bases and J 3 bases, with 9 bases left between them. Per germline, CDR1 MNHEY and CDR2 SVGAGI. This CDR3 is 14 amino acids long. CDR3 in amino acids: CASSYSSQVYEQYF. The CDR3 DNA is TGTGCCAGCAGTTACTCGTCACAGGTCTACGAGCAGTACTTC.